These 31 T cell receptor beta chains originate from one sample sequenced in a study of OX40 agonist ivuxolimab in advanced cancers. The protocol was immunoSEQ multiplex PCR, while the TCRdb copy is restricted to in-frame clones and leaves out a portion. The data hold about 66,000 clones, with around 90% observed a single time. This sample comprised CD4+ or CD8+ T cells sorted from blood, obtained in a trial of the OX40 agonist ivuxolimab. These receptors came from an adult with an advanced solid tumor such as melanoma, head and neck, liver or kidney cancer.

Details on this clone: The sample contains more than one DNA sequence encoding this CDR3. The V call is TRBV19, the J call TRBJ2-2; 9 bases agree with TRBD2. CDR3 length: 17 amino acids. The V gene end was trimmed by 3 bases and the J gene end by 2 bases; junction bases not matched to a gene: 7. Germline CDR1 and CDR2: LNHDA and SQIVND (reference sequence). DNA for the CDR3: TGTGCCAGTAGTATCGGCGCTAGCGGGACAAACACCGGGGAGCTGTTTTTT. Its translation is CASSIGASGTNTGELFF.

The rearrangement joins TRBV9 to TRBJ1-6; D gene ambiguous. The germline gives CDR1 SGDLS, CDR2 YYNGEE. This CDR3 is 14 amino acids long. V lost 1 base, J lost 8 bases, and 10 bases lay in between. CDR3 DNA sequence: TGTGCCAGCAGCGTACGTTTTGTGGATTCACCCCTCCACTTT. This gives the protein CASSVRFVDSPLHF.

The chain couples TRBV6-6 to TRBJ2-7; no definite D call. Germline-derived CDR1 and CDR2 are MNHNY and SVGAGI (reference sequence). The CDR3 spans 14 residues. V was trimmed by 2 bases and J by 5 bases, leaving 13 bases between them. As DNA, the CDR3 is TGTGCCAGCAGTTACATAGGAGAAAGTGACGAGCAGTACTTC. Encoded protein: CASSYIGESDEQYF.

The V and J genes are TRBV10-3 and TRBJ2-3; tentative D call: TRBD1 (6 bases). V lost 7 bases and J lost 0, with 14 bases in between. The CDR3 is made up of 15 amino acids. Germline V gives CDR1 ENHRY, CDR2 SYGVKD. CDR3 coding DNA: TGTGCCATCACAGCAGGGGTTTCTAGCACAGATACGCAGTATTTT. Translating gives CAITAGVSSTDTQYF.

The chain links TRBV18 to TRBJ1-2; TRBD1 matches at 8 bases. The length of the CDR3 is 16 residues. The germline V gene encodes CDR1 KGHSH and CDR2 LQKENI. The V gene end was trimmed by 1 base and the J gene end by 2 bases; junction bases not matched to a gene: 6. The CDR3 protein is CASSPLAQGENYGYTF. In DNA form, the CDR3 reads TGTGCCAGCTCACCACTAGCACAGGGGGAGAACTATGGCTACACCTTC.

DNA for the CDR3: TGTGCCACCAGCAGAGATGGAGGGCGTGGAGCTTTCTTT. Encoded protein: CATSRDGGRGAFF. The chain combines TRBV15 with TRBJ1-1; D is unclear. CDR1 is LNHNV, CDR2 YYDKDF, per germline (reference sequence). Between the trimmed V and J ends, which lost 0 bases and 10 bases, there was a span of 12 bases. The CDR3 has 13 amino acids.

J is TRBJ2-5 and V is TRBV5-1; 8 bases line up with TRBD1. The J segment lost 5 bases and the V segment lost 3 bases, leaving 6 bases of the junction unmatched. Per germline, CDR1 SGHRS and CDR2 YFSETQ. The CDR3 contains 14 residues. The CDR3 sequence is CASSSGQGGETQYF. Written as DNA, the CDR3 is TGCGCCAGCAGCTCAGGACAGGGTGGGGAGACCCAGTACTTC.

The chain uses TRBV7-9 and TRBJ2-2; 7 bases fit TRBD2. The CDR3 has 16 residues. V dropped 5 bases and J dropped 2; count of bases not matched to a gene: 8. CDR1 is SEHNR, CDR2 FQNEAQ, per germline (reference sequence). CDR3 sequence: CASSPGPGLNTGELFF. The CDR3 DNA is TGTGCCAGCAGCCCAGGACCGGGACTAAACACCGGGGAGCTGTTTTTT.

This chain joins TRBV5-4 and TRBJ2-7, with D maybe TRBD1 (6 bases). The CDR3 contains 15 residues. Per germline, CDR1 SGHNT and CDR2 YYREEE (reference sequence). Trimming took 2 bases from V and 6 from J, leaving 18 bases between them. The chain's CDR3 is CASSLMQGRSGEQYF. The CDR3 nucleotides are TGTGCCAGCAGCTTAATGCAGGGGCGTTCGGGCGAGCAGTACTTC.

The V call is TRBV18, the J call TRBJ1-5; 7 nucleotides match TRBD1. J lost 4 bases, V lost 8 bases, and 8 bases had no gene match. Germline CDR1 and CDR2: KGHSH and LQKENI. This CDR3 comprises 14 residues. CDR3 coding DNA: TGTGCCAGCGCCGGCCAGGGGGAAAATCAGCCCCAGCATTTT. Its protein is CASAGQGENQPQHF. The full variable domain, with the rest looked up from reference TRBV18 and TRBJ1-5, is NAGVMQNPRHLVRRRGQEARLRCSPMKGHSHVYWYRQLPEEGLKFMVYLQKENIIDESGMPKERFSAEFPKEGPSILRIQQVVRGDSAAYFCASAGQGENQPQHFGDGTRLSIL.

Concerning this clone: The sample carries other DNA sequences with the same CDR3. The chain recombines TRBV28 with TRBJ2-1; D is uncertain. This CDR3 contains 11 residues. Germline V CDR1 and CDR2: MDHEN, SYDVKM. The V end was cut by 5 bases, the J end by 4 bases, with 3 bases between. The CDR3 coding sequence is TGTGCCAGCAGTGTTTACAATGAGCAGTTCTTC. Translating gives CASSVYNEQFF. Based on the CDR3 plus reference TRBV28 and TRBJ2-1, the full variable domain is DVKVTQSSRYLVKRTGEKVFLECVQDMDHENMFWYRQDPGLGLRLIYFSYDVKMKEKGDIPEGYSVSREKKERFSLILESASTNQTSMYLCASSVYNEQFFGPGTRLTVL.

This chain uses TRBV11-1 with TRBJ2-1; either TRBD1 or TRBD2 may fit D (5 bases each). The CDR3 is 14 residues long. CDR1 and CDR2 (germline): SGHAT, FQDESV (reference sequence). V shed 3 bases and J shed 8 bases, with 14 bases lying between them. The CDR3 loop reads CASSFWGSEDEQFF. Written as DNA, the CDR3 is TGTGCCAGCAGCTTTTGGGGGAGTGAAGATGAGCAGTTCTTC. The complete variable domain, with remaining parts taken from reference TRBV11-1 and TRBJ2-1, reads EAEVAQSPRYKITEKSQAVAFWCDPISGHATLYWYRQILGQGPELLVQFQDESVVDDSQLPKDRFSAERLKGVDSTLKIQPAELGDSAMYLCASSFWGSEDEQFFGPGTRLTVL.

V is TRBV6-5 and J is TRBJ2-1; weak D call: TRBD2 (6 bases). V was pared by 4 bases and J by 4 bases, with 14 bases between. Germline loops: CDR1 MNHEY, CDR2 SVGAGI. The CDR3 has 15 residues. The CDR3 sequence: CASSFQDAGYNEQFF. CDR3 DNA sequence: TGTGCCAGCAGTTTCCAAGATGCGGGGTACAATGAGCAGTTCTTC.

The CDR3 DNA reads TGTGCCAGTAGCTTAGGACAGACATATGGCTACACCTTC. Translating it yields CASSLGQTYGYTF. This sequence joins TRBV19 and TRBJ1-2, with D possibly matching TRBD1 (6 bases). The CDR3 is made up of 13 amino acids. Deletions cut 6 bases from V and 5 bases from J, with 13 bases between. Looked up from germline, CDR1 is LNHDA and CDR2 is SQIVND (reference sequence).

A few counts support this clone. DNA of the CDR3: TGTGCCAGCAGCTTAGTATCGGCACAAGCTTTCTTT. Translating gives CASSLVSAQAFF. The genes are TRBV7-9 and TRBJ1-1; D ambiguous. This CDR3 spans 12 amino acids. V was cut by 1 base and J by 9 bases, with 9 bases left in between. CDR1 and CDR2 from the germline V gene are SEHNR and FQNEAQ (reference sequence).

With regard to this clone: The same CDR3 is also encoded by other DNA sequences in this sample. This chain links TRBV28 with TRBJ1-3; D uncertain. V was shortened by 1 base and J by 0 bases, with 7 bases between the two germline ends. The CDR3 sequence is 15 residues long. Germline-derived CDR1 and CDR2 are MDHEN and SYDVKM. CDR3 residues: CASSLSGSSGNTIYF. CDR3 DNA: TGTGCCAGCAGTTTATCAGGTAGCTCTGGAAACACCATATATTTT.

V gene TRBV4-3 combines with J gene TRBJ2-5, with 11 bases aligning to TRBD2. This CDR3 comprises 18 residues. Germline V CDR1 and CDR2: LGHNA, YSLEER. J gave up 0 bases and V 1 base, and 7 bases lay outside the gene matches. This CDR3 is CASSQATSGRLYQETQYF. In DNA, the CDR3 is TGCGCCAGCAGCCAAGCAACTAGCGGGAGACTGTACCAAGAGACCCAGTACTTC.

J is TRBJ2-2 and V is TRBV5-4, with TRBD1 matching over 8 bases. Germline V gives CDR1 SGHNT, CDR2 YYREEE (reference sequence). After removal of 4 bases from V and 4 bases from J, the junction contained 15 bases not matched to a gene. CDR3 length: 18 amino acids. The CDR3 here is CASSGKQGAYYGTGELFF. The CDR3 coding sequence is TGTGCCAGCAGCGGGAAGCAGGGGGCCTATTATGGCACCGGGGAGCTGTTTTTT.

The rearrangement uses TRBV6-6 and TRBJ1-5; TRBD1 aligns across 9 bases. V was clipped by 10 bases and J by 2 bases; unmatched bases: 12. The CDR3 runs to 16 residues. Looked up from germline, CDR1 is MNHNY and CDR2 is SVGAGI (reference sequence). As DNA, the CDR3 is TGTGCCACGCGTGGTAGTTGGACAGGGGGCAATCAGCCCCAGCATTTT. It encodes CATRGSWTGGNQPQHF.

This chain links TRBV6-1 with TRBJ1-1; D unclear. The CDR3 is made up of 11 amino acids. V lost 5 bases, J lost 7 bases, and 8 bases lay in between. Germline V gene lookup returns CDR1 MNHNS and CDR2 SASEGT. The CDR3 here is CASSYMSEAFF. The CDR3 bases are TGTGCCAGCAGTTACATGAGTGAAGCTTTCTTT.

V usage is TRBV11-2 and J usage is TRBJ2-5; no firm D call. V lost 1 base to trimming and J lost 1 base, with 7 bases between them. The CDR3 loop spans 14 amino acids. Germline CDR1 is SGHAT and CDR2 is FQNNGV. The DNA of the CDR3 is TGTGCCAGCAGCTTAGGGCTTTTCCAAGAGACCCAGTACTTC. As protein: CASSLGLFQETQYF. Combining the CDR3 with reference TRBV11-2 and TRBJ2-5 gives the whole variable domain EAGVAQSPRYKIIEKRQSVAFWCNPISGHATLYWYQQILGQGPKLLIQFQNNGVVDDSQLPKDRFSAERLKGVDSTLKIQPAKLEDSAVYLCASSLGLFQETQYFGPGTRLLVL.

The V call is TRBV6-1, the J call TRBJ2-2; tentatively, D is TRBD2 (5 bases). Germline lookup yields CDR1 MNHNS and CDR2 SASEGT. The CDR3 has 12 residues. Trimming took off 11 bases at V and 5 bases at J, with 12 bases between the two ends. CDR3 DNA sequence: TGTGCCTCTCATTCGGGGACCGGGGAGCTGTTTTTT. Its protein product is CASHSGTGELFF.

The rearrangement links TRBV6-5 to TRBJ2-2; 7 bases line up with TRBD1. The CDR3 spans 14 residues. In germline, CDR1 is MNHEY, CDR2 SVGAGI. After removal of 4 bases from V and 11 bases from J, the junction contained 10 bases not matched to a gene. The CDR3 bases are TGTGCCAGCAGTTTGGGACAGACACCGGTCGAGCTGTTTTTT. It specifies CASSLGQTPVELFF.

V is TRBV19 and J is TRBJ1-4, with D perhaps TRBD1 (6 bases). With 8 bases removed from V and 8 bases from J, the gap between germline ends came to 15 bases. The CDR3 totals 13 residues. The germline gives CDR1 LNHDA, CDR2 SQIVND (reference sequence). This CDR3 is CASDAATGEKLFF. The CDR3 DNA is TGTGCCAGTGATGCAGCTACAGGGGAAAAACTGTTTTTT.

The rearrangement joins TRBV10-1 to TRBJ2-1; D ambiguous. The CDR3 runs to 13 residues. Germline V gene sequence: CDR1 WNHNN, CDR2 SYGVQD (reference sequence). V was pared by 2 bases and J by 0 bases, with 2 bases between. In DNA form, the CDR3 reads TGCGCCAGCAGTGAGAGCTCCTACAATGAGCAGTTCTTC. It translates to CASSESSYNEQFF.

V is TRBV15 and J is TRBJ2-5; D is ambiguous. The germline V gene encodes CDR1 LNHNV and CDR2 YYDKDF (reference sequence). Trimming took 0 bases from V and 1 from J, leaving 6 bases between them. The length of the CDR3 is 14 residues. The CDR3 DNA reads TGTGCCACCAGCAGAGATAAGGCCCAAGAGACCCAGTACTTC. It is translated as CATSRDKAQETQYF. Looking up the rest from reference TRBV15 and TRBJ2-5 gives the full variable domain: DAMVIQNPRYQVTQFGKPVTLSCSQTLNHNVMYWYQQKSSQAPKLLFHYYDKDFNNEADTPDNFQSRRPNTSFCFLDIRSPGLGDTAMYLCATSRDKAQETQYFGPGTRLLVL.

The genes are TRBV19 and TRBJ2-2, with 8 bases identical to TRBD1. The V segment lost 10 bases and the J segment 6 bases; nucleotides outside the gene matches: 10. CDR3 length: 14 residues. In germline, CDR1 is LNHDA, CDR2 SQIVND (reference sequence). CDR3 protein: CATREQGGSGELFF. DNA of the CDR3: TGTGCCACCCGAGAACAGGGGGGCTCCGGGGAGCTGTTTTTT.

CDR3 nucleotides: TGCGCCAGCAGCCGCGACGGCCGTAGCAATCAGCCCCAGCATTTT. Translation: CASSRDGRSNQPQHF. The chain combines TRBV4-3 with TRBJ1-5; D unresolved. Deletions cut 4 bases from V and 0 bases from J, with 10 bases between. This CDR3 spans 15 amino acids. Germline V gene data show CDR1 as LGHNA and CDR2 as YSLEER.

This clone was seen a handful of times. V and J are TRBV10-1 and TRBJ2-1, with a tentative D call TRBD1 (6 bases). The germline V gene has CDR1 WNHNN and CDR2 SYGVQD (reference sequence). The CDR3 has 13 residues. The V end was cut by 5 bases, the J end by 5 bases, with 10 bases between. For the CDR3, the DNA is TGCGCCAGCAGTCCACAGGGAGACAATGAGCAGTTCTTC. Its translation is CASSPQGDNEQFF.

The J gene is TRBJ1-1, the V gene TRBV19, with 9 nucleotides matching TRBD1. The CDR3 is 14 residues long. V lost 7 bases, J lost 4 bases, and 7 bases stayed unmatched. CDR1 and CDR2 from the germline V gene are LNHDA and SQIVND (reference sequence). The DNA for the CDR3 is TGTGCCAGTAAGTCTGGGACAGGGACCACTGAAGCTTTCTTT. Amino acids: CASKSGTGTTEAFF.

A single count supports this clone. The chain is built from TRBV19 and TRBJ2-1, with 7 bases matching TRBD2. The CDR3 consists of 15 residues. Germline assignment: CDR1 LNHDA and CDR2 SQIVND (reference sequence). V shed 3 bases, J shed 8 bases, and the junction held 10 bases outside the gene matches. The CDR3 nucleotides are TGTGCCAGTAGTATCGCTGCGGGAGAGAACCATGAGCAGTTCTTC. Its protein is CASSIAAGENHEQFF.